Described below is a single T cell receptor beta chain sequence and its context. This sample is part of a study of blood T cell repertoires in COVID-19. Study background: The samples span acute and convalescent COVID-19 from the United States, Italy and Spain.

Here immunoSEQ multiplex PCR was the method, and the copy in TCRdb shows in-frame clones only, minus some. In the table there are 50,000 to 65,000 clones, roughly 80% of which are singletons. The specimen was peripheral blood. This sequence originates from a woman aged 55-69 years with acute or convalescent COVID-19.

The CDR3 loop is CASSPFQSGFETQYF. The CDR3 DNA follows: TGTGCCAGCAGCCCCTTCCAGTCGGGATTCGAGACCCAGTACTTC. This rearrangement joins TRBV11-2 to TRBJ2-5; D is possibly TRBD2 (5 bases). There are 15 residues in the CDR3. The V end lost 5 bases, the J end lost 5 bases, and 18 bases lay between the germline ends. CDR1 and CDR2 from the germline V gene are SGHAT and FQNNGV.